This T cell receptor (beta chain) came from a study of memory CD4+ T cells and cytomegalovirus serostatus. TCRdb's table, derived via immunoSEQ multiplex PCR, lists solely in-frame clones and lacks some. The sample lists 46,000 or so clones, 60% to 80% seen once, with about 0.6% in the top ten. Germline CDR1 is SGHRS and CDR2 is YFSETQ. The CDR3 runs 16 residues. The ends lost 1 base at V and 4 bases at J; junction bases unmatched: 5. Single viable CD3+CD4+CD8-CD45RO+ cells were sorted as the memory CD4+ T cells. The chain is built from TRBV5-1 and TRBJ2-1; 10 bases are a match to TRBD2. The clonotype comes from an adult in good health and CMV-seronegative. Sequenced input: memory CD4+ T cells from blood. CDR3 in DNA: TGCGCCAGCAGCTTGAGCCCTAGCGGGAGTTACAATGAGCAGTTCTTC. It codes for CASSLSPSGSYNEQFF. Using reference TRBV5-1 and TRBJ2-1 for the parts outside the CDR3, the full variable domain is KAGVTQTPRYLIKTRGQQVTLSCSPISGHRSVSWYQQTPGQGLQFLFEYFSETQRNKGNFPGRFSGRQFSNSRSEMNVSTLELGDSALYLCASSLSPSGSYNEQFFGPGTRLTVL.